This T cell receptor (beta chain) was identified in a study of blood T cells in healthy people across ages. Study-wide results and caveats: As naive T cell percentage varied, TCR beta diversity correlated strongly with it.

J gave up 4 bases and V 3 bases, and 13 bases lay outside the gene matches. Germline-derived CDR1 and CDR2 are MDHEN and SYDVKM. The CDR3 spans 19 residues. The second PCR ran about 7 to 12 cycles with a sample-barcoded 5' primer and J-beta primers. A 12-random-nucleotide template-switch adaptor tagged each cDNA molecule. TCRdb re-called the 5' RACE reads with MiXCR, one entry per CDR3 protein. The sample lists hundreds of thousands of distinct CDR3 sequences, 58% seen once, with roughly 22% in the top ten. This clonotype was found once. As yet, its antigen is unknown. V and J are TRBV28 and TRBJ2-1, with TRBD2 matching over 12 bases. The clonotype was recovered from a man aged 30 to 39 in good health. Sequences were obtained from blood. For the CDR3, the DNA is TGTGCCAGCAGTTTCCCGGGACTAGCGGGTCTCTTTATTTACAATGAGCAGTTCTTC. Translated, it gives CASSFPGLAGLFIYNEQFF.